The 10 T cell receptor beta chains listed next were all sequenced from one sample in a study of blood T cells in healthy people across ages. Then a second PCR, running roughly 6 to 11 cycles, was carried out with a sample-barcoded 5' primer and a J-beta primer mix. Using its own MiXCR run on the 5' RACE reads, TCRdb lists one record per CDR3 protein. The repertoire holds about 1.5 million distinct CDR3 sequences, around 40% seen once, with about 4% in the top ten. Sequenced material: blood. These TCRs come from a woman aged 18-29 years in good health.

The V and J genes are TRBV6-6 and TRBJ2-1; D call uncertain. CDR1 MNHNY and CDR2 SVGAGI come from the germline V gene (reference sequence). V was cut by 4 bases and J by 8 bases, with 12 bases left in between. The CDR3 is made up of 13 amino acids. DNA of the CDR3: TGTGCCAGCAGTTTCGGCAGAACGGATGAGCAGTTCTTC. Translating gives CASSFGRTDEQFF.

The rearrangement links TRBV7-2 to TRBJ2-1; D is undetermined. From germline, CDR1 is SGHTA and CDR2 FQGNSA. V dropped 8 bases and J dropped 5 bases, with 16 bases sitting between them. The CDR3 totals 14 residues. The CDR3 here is CASRVELGDNEQFF. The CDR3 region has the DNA TGTGCCAGCCGAGTTGAGTTAGGAGACAATGAGCAGTTCTTC. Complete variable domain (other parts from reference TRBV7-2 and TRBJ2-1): GAGVSQSPSNKVTEKGKDVELRCDPISGHTALYWYRQSLGQGLEFLIYFQGNSAPDKSGLPSDRFSAERTGGSVSTLTIQRTQQEDSAVYLCASRVELGDNEQFFGPGTRLTVL.

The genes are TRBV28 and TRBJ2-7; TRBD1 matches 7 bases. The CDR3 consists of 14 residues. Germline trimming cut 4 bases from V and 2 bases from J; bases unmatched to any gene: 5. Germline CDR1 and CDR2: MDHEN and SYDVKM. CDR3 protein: CASSSSGQPYEQYF. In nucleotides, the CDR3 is TGTGCCAGCAGTTCCTCGGGACAGCCCTACGAGCAGTACTTC.

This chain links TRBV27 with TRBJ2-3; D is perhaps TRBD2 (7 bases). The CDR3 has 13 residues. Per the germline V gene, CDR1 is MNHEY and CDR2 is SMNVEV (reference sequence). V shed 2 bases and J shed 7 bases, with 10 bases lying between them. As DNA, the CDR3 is TGTGCCAGCAGTTTACGGGGGGCGTATACGCAGTATTTT. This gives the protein CASSLRGAYTQYF.

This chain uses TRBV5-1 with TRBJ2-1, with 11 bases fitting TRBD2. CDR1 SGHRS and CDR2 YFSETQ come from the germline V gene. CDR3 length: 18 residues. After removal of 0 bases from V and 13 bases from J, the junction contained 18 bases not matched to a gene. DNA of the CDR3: TGCGCCAGCAGCTTGGCCTCCCTAGCGGGGGGTAGAGGAGAGACCCAGTTCTTC. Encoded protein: CASSLASLAGGRGETQFF. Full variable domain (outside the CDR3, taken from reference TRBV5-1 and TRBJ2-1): KAGVTQTPRYLIKTRGQQVTLSCSPISGHRSVSWYQQTPGQGLQFLFEYFSETQRNKGNFPGRFSGRQFSNSRSEMNVSTLELGDSALYLCASSLASLAGGRGETQFFGPGTRLTVL.

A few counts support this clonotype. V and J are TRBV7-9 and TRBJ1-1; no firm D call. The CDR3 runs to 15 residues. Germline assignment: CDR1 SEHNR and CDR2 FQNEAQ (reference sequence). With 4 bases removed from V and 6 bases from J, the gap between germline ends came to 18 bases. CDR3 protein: CASSSPTWSTPEAFF. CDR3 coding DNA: TGTGCCAGCAGCTCACCCACATGGTCCACCCCTGAAGCTTTCTTT.

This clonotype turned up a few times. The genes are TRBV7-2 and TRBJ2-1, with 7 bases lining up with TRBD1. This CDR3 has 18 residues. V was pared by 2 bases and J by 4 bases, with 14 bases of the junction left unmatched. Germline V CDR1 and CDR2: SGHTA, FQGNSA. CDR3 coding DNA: TGTGCCAGCAGCTTAAGGAGACAGGGAACTATCATTTACAATGAGCAGTTCTTC. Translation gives CASSLRRQGTIIYNEQFF.

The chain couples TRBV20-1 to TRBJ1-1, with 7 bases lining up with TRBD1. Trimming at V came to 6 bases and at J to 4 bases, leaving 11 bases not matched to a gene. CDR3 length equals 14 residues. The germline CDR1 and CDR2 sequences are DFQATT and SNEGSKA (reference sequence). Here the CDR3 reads CSATAGGLSTEAFF. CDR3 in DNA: TGCAGTGCAACAGCAGGGGGTCTGTCCACTGAAGCTTTCTTT.

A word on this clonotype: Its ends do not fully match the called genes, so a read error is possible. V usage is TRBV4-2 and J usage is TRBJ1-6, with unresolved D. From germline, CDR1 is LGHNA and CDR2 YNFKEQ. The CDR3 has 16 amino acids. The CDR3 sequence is CARSQNPGSVGSPLHF. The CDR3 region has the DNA TGTGCCCGCAGCCAAAATCCCGGGTCGGTAGGTTCACCCCTCCACTTT.

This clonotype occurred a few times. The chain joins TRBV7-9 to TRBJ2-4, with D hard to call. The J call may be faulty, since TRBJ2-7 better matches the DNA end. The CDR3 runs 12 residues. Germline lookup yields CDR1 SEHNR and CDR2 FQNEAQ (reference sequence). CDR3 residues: CASSLGLPEQYF. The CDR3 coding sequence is TGTGCCAGCAGCTTAGGACTCCCCGAGCAGTACTTC.